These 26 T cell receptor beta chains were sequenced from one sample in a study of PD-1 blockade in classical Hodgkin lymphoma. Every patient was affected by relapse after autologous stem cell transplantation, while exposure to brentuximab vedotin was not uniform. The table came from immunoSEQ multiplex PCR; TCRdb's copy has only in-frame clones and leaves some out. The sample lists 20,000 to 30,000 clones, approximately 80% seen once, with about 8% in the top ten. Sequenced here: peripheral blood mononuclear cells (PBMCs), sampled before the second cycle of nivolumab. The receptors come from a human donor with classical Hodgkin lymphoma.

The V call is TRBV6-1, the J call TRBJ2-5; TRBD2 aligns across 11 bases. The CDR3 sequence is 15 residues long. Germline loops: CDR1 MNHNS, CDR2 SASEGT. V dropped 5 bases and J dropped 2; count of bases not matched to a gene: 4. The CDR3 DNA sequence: TGTGCCAGCAGTAGAATAGCGGGGGGGCAAGAGACCCAGTACTTC. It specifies CASSRIAGGQETQYF.

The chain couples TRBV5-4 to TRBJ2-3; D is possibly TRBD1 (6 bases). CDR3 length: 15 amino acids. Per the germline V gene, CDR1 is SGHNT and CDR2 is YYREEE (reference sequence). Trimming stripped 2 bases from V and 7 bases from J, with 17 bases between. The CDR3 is CASSFLKQGQNTQYF. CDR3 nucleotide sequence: TGTGCCAGCAGCTTTCTCAAACAGGGCCAAAATACGCAGTATTTT.

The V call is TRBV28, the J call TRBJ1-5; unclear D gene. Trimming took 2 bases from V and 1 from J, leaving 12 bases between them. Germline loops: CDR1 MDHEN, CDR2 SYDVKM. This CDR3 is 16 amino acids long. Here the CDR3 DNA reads TGTGCCAGCAGTTTACGGCAGGAGGGAAGCAATCAGCCCCAGCATTTT. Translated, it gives CASSLRQEGSNQPQHF. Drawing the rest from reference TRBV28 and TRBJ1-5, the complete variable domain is DVKVTQSSRYLVKRTGEKVFLECVQDMDHENMFWYRQDPGLGLRLIYFSYDVKMKEKGDIPEGYSVSREKKERFSLILESASTNQTSMYLCASSLRQEGSNQPQHFGDGTRLSIL.

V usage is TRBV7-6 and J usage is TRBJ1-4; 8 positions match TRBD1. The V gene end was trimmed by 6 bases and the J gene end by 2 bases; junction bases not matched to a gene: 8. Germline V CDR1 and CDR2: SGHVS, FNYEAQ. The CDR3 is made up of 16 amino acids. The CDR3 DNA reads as TGTGCCAGCAGAACCAGGGGGCGCTTGACTAATGAAAAACTGTTTTTT. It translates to CASRTRGRLTNEKLFF.

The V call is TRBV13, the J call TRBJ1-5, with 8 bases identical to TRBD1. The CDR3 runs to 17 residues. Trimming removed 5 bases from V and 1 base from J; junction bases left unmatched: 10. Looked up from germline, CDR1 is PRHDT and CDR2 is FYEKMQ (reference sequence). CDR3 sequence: CASSPVQGVCSNQPQHF. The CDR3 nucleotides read TGTGCCAGCAGCCCGGTACAGGGGGTATGCAGCAATCAGCCCCAGCATTTT.

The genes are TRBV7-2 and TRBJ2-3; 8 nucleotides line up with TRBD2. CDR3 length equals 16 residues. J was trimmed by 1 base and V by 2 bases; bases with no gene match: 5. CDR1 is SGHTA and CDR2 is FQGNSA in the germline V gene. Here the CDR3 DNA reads TGTGCCAGCAGCTTACGGGGGGGCGGGGGCACAGATACGCAGTATTTT. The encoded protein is CASSLRGGGGTDTQYF. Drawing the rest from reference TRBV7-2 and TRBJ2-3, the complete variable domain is GAGVSQSPSNKVTEKGKDVELRCDPISGHTALYWYRQSLGQGLEFLIYFQGNSAPDKSGLPSDRFSAERTGGSVSTLTIQRTQQEDSAVYLCASSLRGGGGTDTQYFGPGTRLTVL.

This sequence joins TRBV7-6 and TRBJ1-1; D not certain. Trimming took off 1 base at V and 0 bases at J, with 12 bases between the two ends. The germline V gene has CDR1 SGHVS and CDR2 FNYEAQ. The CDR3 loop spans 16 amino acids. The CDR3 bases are TGTGCCAGCAGCTTAGGTAATCGGGGTATGAACACTGAAGCTTTCTTT. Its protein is CASSLGNRGMNTEAFF.

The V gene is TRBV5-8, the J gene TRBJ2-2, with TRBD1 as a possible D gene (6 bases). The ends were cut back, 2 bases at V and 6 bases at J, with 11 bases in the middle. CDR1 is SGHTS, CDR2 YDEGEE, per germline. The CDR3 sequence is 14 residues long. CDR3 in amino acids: CASSFGQGSGELFF. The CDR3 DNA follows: TGTGCCAGCAGCTTCGGTCAGGGGTCCGGGGAGCTGTTTTTT.

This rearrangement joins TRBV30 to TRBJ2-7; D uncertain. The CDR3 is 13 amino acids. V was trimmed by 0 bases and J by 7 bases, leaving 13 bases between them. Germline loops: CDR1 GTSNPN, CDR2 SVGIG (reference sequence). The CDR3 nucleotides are TGTGCCTGGAGTGTAGAAGGTTTCCTGGAGCAGTACTTC. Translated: CAWSVEGFLEQYF.

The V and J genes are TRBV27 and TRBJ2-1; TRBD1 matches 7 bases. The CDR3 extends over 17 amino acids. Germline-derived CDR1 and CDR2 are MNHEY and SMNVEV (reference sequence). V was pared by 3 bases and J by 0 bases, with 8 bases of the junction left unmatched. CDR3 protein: CASSFYRGVGSYNEQFF. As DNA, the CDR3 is TGTGCCAGCAGTTTCTACAGGGGAGTTGGCTCCTACAATGAGCAGTTCTTC.

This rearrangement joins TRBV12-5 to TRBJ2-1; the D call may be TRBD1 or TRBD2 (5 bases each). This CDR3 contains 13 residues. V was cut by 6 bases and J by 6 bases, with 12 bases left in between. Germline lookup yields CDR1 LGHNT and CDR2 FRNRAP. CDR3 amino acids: CASGQGGGNEQFF. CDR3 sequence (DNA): TGTGCTAGTGGCCAGGGTGGGGGCAATGAGCAGTTCTTC. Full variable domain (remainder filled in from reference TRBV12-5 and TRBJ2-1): DARVTQTPRHKVTEMGQEVTMRCQPILGHNTVFWYRQTMMQGLELLAYFRNRAPLDDSGMPKDRFSAEMPDATLATLKIQPSEPRDSAVYFCASGQGGGNEQFFGPGTRLTVL.

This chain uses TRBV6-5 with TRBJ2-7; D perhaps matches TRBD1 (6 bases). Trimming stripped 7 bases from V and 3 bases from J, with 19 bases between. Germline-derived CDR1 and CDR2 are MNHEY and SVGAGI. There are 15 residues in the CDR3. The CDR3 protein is CASTTTEGHYYEQYF. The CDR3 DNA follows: TGTGCCAGCACCACCACTGAGGGACATTACTACGAGCAGTACTTC.

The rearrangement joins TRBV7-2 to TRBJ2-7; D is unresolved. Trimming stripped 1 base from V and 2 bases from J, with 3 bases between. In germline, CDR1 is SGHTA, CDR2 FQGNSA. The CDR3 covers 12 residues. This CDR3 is CASSLGTYEQYF. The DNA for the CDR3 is TGTGCCAGCAGCTTAGGGACCTACGAGCAGTACTTC.

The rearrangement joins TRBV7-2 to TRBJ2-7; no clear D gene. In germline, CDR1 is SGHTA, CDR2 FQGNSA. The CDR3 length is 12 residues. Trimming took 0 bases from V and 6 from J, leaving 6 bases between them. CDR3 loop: CASSLAVGEQYF. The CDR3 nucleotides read TGTGCCAGCAGCTTAGCCGTAGGCGAGCAGTACTTC.

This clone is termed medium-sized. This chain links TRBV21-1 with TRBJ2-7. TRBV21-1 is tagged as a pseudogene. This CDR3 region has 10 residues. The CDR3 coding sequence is TGTGCCAGCAGCCCCTACGAGCAGTACTTC. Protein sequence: CASSPYEQYF.

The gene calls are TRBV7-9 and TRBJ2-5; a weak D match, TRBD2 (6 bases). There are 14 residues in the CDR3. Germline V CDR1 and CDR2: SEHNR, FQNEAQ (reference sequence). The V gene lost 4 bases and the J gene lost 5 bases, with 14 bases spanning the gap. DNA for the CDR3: TGTGCCAGCAGCTCCCGGGGGAGTATTGAGACCCAGTACTTC. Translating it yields CASSSRGSIETQYF.

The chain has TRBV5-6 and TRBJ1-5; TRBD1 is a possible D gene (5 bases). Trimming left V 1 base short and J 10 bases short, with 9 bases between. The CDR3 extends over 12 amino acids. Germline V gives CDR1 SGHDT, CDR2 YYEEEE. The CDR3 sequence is CASSLQGYPQHF. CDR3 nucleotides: TGTGCCAGCAGCTTGCAGGGATATCCCCAGCATTTT.

CDR3 region: CASSVDLNTEAFF. CDR3 nucleotides: TGTGCCAGCAGTGTAGACCTGAACACTGAAGCTTTCTTT. The chain has TRBV7-6 and TRBJ1-1; unclear D gene. Germline CDR1 is SGHVS and CDR2 is FNYEAQ. The CDR3 covers 13 residues. V lost 6 bases to trimming and J lost 0 bases, with 8 bases between them.

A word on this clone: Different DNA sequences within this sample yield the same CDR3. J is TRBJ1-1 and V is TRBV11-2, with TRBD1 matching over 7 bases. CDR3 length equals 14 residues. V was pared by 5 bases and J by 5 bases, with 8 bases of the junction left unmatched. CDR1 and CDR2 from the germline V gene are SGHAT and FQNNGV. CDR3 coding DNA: TGTGCCAGCAGCCTCGCAGGGGGAAGGACTGAAGCTTTCTTT. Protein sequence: CASSLAGGRTEAFF. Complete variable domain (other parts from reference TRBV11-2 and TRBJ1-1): EAGVAQSPRYKIIEKRQSVAFWCNPISGHATLYWYQQILGQGPKLLIQFQNNGVVDDSQLPKDRFSAERLKGVDSTLKIQPAKLEDSAVYLCASSLAGGRTEAFFGQGTRLTVV.

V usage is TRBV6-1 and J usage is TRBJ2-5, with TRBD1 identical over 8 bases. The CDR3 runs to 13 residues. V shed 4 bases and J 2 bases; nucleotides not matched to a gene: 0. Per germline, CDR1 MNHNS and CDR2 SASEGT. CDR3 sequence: CASSGQGQETQYF. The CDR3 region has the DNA TGTGCCAGCAGTGGACAGGGGCAAGAGACCCAGTACTTC.

The CDR3: CASSRDRAADTQYF. As DNA, the CDR3 is TGTGCCAGCAGCCGGGACAGGGCAGCAGATACGCAGTATTTT. The rearrangement uses TRBV7-2 and TRBJ2-3; 9 nucleotides agree with TRBD1. Looked up from germline, CDR1 is SGHTA and CDR2 is FQGNSA. V was clipped by 5 bases and J by 4 bases; unmatched bases: 4. The CDR3 runs 14 residues.

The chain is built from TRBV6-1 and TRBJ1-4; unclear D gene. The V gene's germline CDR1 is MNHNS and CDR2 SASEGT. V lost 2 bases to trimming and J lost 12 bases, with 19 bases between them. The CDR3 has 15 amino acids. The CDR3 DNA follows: TGTGCCAGCAGTGAATGGGTCCTCGGGCCTGGGGAACTGTTTTTT. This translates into CASSEWVLGPGELFF.

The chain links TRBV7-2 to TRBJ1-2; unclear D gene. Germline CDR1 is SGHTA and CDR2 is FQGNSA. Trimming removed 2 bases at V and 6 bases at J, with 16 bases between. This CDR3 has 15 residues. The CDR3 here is CASSLRPGLVDGYTF. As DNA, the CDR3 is TGTGCCAGCAGCTTAAGGCCAGGCCTCGTGGATGGCTACACCTTC.

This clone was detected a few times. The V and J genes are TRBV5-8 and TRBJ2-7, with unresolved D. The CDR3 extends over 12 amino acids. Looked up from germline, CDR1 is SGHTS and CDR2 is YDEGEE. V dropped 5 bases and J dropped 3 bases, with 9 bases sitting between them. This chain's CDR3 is CASRRPIYEQYF. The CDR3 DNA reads TGTGCCAGCAGAAGACCGATCTACGAGCAGTACTTC. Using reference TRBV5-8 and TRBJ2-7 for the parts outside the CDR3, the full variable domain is EAGVTQSPTHLIKTRGQQATLRCSPISGHTSVYWYQQALGLGLQFLLWYDEGEERNRGNFPPRFSGRQFPNYSSELNVNALELEDSALYLCASRRPIYEQYFGPGTRLTVT.

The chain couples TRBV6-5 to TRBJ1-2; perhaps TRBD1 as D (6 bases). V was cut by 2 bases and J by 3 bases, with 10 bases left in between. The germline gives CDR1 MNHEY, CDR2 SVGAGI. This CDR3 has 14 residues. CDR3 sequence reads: CASSYQGLDYGYTF. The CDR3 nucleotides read TGTGCCAGCAGTTACCAGGGGTTAGACTATGGCTACACCTTC.

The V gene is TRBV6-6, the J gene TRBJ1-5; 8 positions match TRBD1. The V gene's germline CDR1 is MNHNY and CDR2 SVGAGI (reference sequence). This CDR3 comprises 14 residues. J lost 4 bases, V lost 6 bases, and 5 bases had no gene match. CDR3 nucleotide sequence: TGTGCCAGCAGGGACAGGGCCCTTAATCAGCCCCAGCATTTT. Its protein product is CASRDRALNQPQHF.